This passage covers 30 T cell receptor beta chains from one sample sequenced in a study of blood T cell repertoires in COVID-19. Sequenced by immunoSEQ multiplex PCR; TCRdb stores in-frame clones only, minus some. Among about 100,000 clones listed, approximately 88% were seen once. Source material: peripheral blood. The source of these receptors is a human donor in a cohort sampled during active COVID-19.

The CDR3 DNA sequence: TGTGCCAGCAGCCAACCGTTAGCCAAAAACATTCAGTACTTC. Its translation is CASSQPLAKNIQYF. J is TRBJ2-4 and V is TRBV4-2, with D hard to call. Trimming shortened V by 2 bases and J by 0 bases, and 5 bases separated the two germline ends. Germline V gene data show CDR1 as LGHNA and CDR2 as YNFKEQ. The CDR3 loop spans 14 amino acids.

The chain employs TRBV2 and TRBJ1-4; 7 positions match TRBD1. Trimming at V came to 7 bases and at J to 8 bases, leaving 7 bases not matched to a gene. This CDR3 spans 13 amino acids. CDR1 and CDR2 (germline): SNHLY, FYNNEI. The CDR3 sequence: CASTGPGQEKLFF. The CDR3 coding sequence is TGTGCCAGCACGGGGCCGGGACAGGAAAAACTGTTTTTT.

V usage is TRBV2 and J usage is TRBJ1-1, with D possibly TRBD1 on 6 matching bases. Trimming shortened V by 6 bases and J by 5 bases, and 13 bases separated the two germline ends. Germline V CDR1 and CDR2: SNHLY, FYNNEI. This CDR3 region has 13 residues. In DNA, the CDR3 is TGTGCCAGCAGCCCCGCAGGGGCTACTGAAGCTTTCTTT. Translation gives CASSPAGATEAFF.

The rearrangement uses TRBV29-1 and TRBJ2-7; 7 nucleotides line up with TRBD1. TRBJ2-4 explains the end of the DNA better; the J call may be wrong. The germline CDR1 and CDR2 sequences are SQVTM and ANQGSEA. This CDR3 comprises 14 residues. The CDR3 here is CSAEGSGGWGIQYF. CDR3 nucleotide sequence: TGCAGCGCCGAAGGTTCAGGGGGATGGGGCATTCAGTACTTC.

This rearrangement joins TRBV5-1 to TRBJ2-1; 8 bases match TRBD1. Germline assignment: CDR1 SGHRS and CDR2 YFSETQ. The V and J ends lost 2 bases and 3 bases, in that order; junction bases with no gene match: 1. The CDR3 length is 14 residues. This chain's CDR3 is CASSLQGDYNEQFF. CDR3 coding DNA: TGCGCCAGCAGCTTACAGGGGGACTACAATGAGCAGTTCTTC.

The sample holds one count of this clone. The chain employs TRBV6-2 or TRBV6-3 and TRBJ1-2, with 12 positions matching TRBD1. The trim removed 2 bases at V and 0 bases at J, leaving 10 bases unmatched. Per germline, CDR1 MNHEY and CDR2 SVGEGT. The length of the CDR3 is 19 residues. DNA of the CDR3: TGTGCCAGCAGTTACGGGCGTCCGGGACAGGGGGCTACTAACTATGGCTACACCTTC. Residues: CASSYGRPGQGATNYGYTF.

The CDR3 DNA follows: TGTGCCAGCAGCTCCTCCGGGACAGGGAGCTACGAGCAGTACTTC. The encoded protein is CASSSSGTGSYEQYF. The V gene is TRBV28, the J gene TRBJ2-7, with 9 bases identical to TRBD1. The CDR3 spans 15 residues. Unmatched junction bases numbered 9, after V lost 6 bases and J lost 3 bases. Germline V CDR1 and CDR2: MDHEN, SYDVKM. Together with reference TRBV28 and TRBJ2-7, the CDR3 gives the full variable domain: DVKVTQSSRYLVKRTGEKVFLECVQDMDHENMFWYRQDPGLGLRLIYFSYDVKMKEKGDIPEGYSVSREKKERFSLILESASTNQTSMYLCASSSSGTGSYEQYFGPGTRLTVT.

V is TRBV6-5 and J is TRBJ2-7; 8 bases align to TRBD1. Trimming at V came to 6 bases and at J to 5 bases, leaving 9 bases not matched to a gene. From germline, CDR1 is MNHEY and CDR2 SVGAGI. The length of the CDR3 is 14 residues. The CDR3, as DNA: TGTGCCAGCAGGGACCAGGGGGCCAGCGACGAGCAGTACTTC. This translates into CASRDQGASDEQYF.

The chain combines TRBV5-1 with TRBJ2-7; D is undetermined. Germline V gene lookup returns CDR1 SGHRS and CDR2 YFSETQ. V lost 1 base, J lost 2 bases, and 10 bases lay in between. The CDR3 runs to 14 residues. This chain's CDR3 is CASSLFSTPYEQYF. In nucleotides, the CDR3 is TGCGCCAGCAGCTTGTTCTCCACACCCTACGAGCAGTACTTC. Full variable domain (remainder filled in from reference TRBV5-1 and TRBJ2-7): KAGVTQTPRYLIKTRGQQVTLSCSPISGHRSVSWYQQTPGQGLQFLFEYFSETQRNKGNFPGRFSGRQFSNSRSEMNVSTLELGDSALYLCASSLFSTPYEQYFGPGTRLTVT.

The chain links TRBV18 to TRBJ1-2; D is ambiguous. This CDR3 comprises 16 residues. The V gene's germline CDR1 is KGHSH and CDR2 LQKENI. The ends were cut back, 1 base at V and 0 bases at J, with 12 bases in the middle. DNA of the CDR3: TGTGCCAGCTCACCACAGTCCGCGAGGGCTAACTATGGCTACACCTTC. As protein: CASSPQSARANYGYTF.

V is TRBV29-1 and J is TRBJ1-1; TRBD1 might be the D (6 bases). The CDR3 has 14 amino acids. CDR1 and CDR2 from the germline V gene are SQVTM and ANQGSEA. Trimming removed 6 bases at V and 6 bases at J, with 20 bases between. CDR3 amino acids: CSVETGLSYAEAFF. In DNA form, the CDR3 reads TGCAGCGTGGAAACAGGGCTAAGTTACGCTGAAGCTTTCTTT.

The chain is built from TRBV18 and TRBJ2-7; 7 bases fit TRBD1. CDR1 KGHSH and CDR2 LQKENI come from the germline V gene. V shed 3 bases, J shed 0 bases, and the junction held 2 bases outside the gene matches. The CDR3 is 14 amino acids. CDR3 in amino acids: CASSPRTGSYEQYF. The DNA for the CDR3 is TGTGCCAGCTCACCGAGGACAGGCTCCTACGAGCAGTACTTC.

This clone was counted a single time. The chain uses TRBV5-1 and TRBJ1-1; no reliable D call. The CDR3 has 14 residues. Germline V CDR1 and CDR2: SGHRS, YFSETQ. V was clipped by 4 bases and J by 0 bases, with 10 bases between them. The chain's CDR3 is CASSLNNVNTEAFF. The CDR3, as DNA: TGCGCCAGCAGCCTTAACAACGTGAACACTGAAGCTTTCTTT.

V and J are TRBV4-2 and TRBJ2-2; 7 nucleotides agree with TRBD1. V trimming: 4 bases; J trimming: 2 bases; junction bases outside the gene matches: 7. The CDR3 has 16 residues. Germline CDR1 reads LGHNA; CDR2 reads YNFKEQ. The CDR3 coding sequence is TGTGCCAGCAGCCTCGGACAGGAGATTAACACCGGGGAGCTGTTTTTT. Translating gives CASSLGQEINTGELFF.

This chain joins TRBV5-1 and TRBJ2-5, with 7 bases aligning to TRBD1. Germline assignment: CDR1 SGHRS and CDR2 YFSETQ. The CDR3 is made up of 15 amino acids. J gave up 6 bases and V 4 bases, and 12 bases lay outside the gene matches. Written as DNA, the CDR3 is TGCGCCAGCAGCACCGGGACAGCTAGGGAAAAGACCCAGTACTTC. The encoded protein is CASSTGTAREKTQYF.

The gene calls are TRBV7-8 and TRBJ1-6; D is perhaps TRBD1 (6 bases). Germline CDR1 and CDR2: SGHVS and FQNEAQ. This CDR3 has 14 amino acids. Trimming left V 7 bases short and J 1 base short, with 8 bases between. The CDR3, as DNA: TGTGCCAGCAAGGGGGGGTCCTATAATTCACCCCTCCACTTT. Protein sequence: CASKGGSYNSPLHF. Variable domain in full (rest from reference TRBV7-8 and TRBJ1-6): GAGVSQSPRYKVAKRGQDVALRCDPISGHVSLFWYQQALGQGPEFLTYFQNEAQLDKSGLPSDRFFAERPEGSVSTLKIQRTQQEDSAVYLCASKGGSYNSPLHFGNGTRLTVT.

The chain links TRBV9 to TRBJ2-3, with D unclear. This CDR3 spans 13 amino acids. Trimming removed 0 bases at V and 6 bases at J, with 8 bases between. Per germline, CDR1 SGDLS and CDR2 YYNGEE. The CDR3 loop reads CASSVAPGDTQYF. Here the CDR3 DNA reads TGTGCCAGCAGCGTAGCCCCCGGGGATACGCAGTATTTT.

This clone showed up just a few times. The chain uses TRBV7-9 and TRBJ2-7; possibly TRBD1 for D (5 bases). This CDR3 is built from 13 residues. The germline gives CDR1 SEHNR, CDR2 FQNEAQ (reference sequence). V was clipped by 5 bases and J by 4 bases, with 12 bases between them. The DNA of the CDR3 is TGTGCCAGCAGCCCAGGGCCCAATTACGAGCAGTACTTC. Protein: CASSPGPNYEQYF.

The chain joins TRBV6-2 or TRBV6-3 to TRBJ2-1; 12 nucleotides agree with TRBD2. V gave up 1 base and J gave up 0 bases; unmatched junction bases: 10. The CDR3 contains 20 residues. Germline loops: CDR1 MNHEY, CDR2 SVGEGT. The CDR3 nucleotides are TGTGCCAGCAGTTACTTCCGGACTAGCGGGGTCCTTAGCTCCTACAATGAGCAGTTCTTC. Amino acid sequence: CASSYFRTSGVLSSYNEQFF.

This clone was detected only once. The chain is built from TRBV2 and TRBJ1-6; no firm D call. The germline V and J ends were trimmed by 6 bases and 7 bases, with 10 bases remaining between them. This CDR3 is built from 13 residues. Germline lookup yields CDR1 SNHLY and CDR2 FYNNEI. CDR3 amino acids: CASRREKNSPLHF. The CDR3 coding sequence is TGTGCCAGCAGGCGGGAGAAGAATTCACCCCTCCACTTT. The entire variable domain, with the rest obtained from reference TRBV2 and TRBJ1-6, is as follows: EPEVTQTPSHQVTQMGQEVILRCVPISNHLYFYWYRQILGQKVEFLVSFYNNEISEKSEIFDDQFSVERPDGSNFTLKIRSTKLEDSAMYFCASRREKNSPLHFGNGTRLTVT.

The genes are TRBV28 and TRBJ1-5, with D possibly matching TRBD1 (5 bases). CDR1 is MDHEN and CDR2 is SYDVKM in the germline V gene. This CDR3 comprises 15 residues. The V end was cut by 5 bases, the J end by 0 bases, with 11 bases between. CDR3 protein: CASSPDRPSNQPQHF. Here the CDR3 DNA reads TGTGCCAGCAGTCCCGACAGACCTAGCAATCAGCCCCAGCATTTT.

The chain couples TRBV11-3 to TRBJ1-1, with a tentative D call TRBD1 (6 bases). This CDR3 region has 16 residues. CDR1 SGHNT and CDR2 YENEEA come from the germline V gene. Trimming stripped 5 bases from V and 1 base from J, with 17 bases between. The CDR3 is CASSDPDRFSNTEAFF. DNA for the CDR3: TGTGCCAGCAGCGACCCCGACAGGTTTTCGAACACTGAAGCTTTCTTT. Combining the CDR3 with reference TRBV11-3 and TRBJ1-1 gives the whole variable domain EAGVVQSPRYKIIEKKQPVAFWCNPISGHNTLYWYLQNLGQGPELLIRYENEEAVDDSQLPKDRFSAERLKGVDSTLKIQPAELGDSAVYLCASSDPDRFSNTEAFFGQGTRLTVV.

The CDR3 nucleotides are TGTGCCAGCAGCTTAGTAGCGGGGGCCGGCACAGATACGCAGTATTTT. Its protein is CASSLVAGAGTDTQYF. The rearrangement links TRBV7-6 to TRBJ2-3; the match to TRBD2 covers 9 bases. Germline loops: CDR1 SGHVS, CDR2 FNYEAQ. CDR3 length: 16 amino acids. The V segment lost 1 base and the J segment 1 base; nucleotides outside the gene matches: 3.

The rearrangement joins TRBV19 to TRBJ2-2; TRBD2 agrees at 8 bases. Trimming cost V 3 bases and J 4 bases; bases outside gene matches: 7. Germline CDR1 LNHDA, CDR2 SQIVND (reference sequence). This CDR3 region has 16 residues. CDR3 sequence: CASSIWRGAGTGELFF. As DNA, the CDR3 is TGTGCCAGTAGTATCTGGCGGGGGGCTGGCACCGGGGAGCTGTTTTTT.

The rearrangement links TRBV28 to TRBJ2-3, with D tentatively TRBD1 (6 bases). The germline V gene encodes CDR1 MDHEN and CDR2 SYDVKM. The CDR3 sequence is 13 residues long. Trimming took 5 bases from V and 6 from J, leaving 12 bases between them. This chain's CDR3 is CASSRGLWDTQYF. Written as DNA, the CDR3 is TGTGCCAGCAGTAGGGGGTTGTGGGATACGCAGTATTTT. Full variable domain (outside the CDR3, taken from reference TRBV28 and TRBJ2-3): DVKVTQSSRYLVKRTGEKVFLECVQDMDHENMFWYRQDPGLGLRLIYFSYDVKMKEKGDIPEGYSVSREKKERFSLILESASTNQTSMYLCASSRGLWDTQYFGPGTRLTVL.

The CDR3 sequence is CAIRRTSGGEYEQYF. DNA of the CDR3: TGTGCCATCAGACGCACTAGCGGGGGGGAATACGAGCAGTACTTC. The rearrangement links TRBV10-3 to TRBJ2-7; 13 bases match TRBD2. Germline V gene data show CDR1 as ENHRY and CDR2 as SYGVKD. The CDR3 spans 15 residues. V lost 6 bases, J lost 4 bases, and 6 bases stayed unmatched.

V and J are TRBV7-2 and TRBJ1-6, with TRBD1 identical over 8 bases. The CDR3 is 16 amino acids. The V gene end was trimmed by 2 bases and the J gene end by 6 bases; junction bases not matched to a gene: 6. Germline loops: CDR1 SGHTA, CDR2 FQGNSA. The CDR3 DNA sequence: TGTGCCAGCAGCTTACAGGGGGCTATTGTTAATTCACCCCTCCACTTT. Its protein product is CASSLQGAIVNSPLHF.

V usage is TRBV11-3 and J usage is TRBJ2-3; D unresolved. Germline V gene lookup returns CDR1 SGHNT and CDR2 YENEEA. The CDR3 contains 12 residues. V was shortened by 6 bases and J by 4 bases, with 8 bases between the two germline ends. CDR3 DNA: TGTGCCAGCAGTCCTTCTGCAGATACGCAGTATTTT. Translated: CASSPSADTQYF.

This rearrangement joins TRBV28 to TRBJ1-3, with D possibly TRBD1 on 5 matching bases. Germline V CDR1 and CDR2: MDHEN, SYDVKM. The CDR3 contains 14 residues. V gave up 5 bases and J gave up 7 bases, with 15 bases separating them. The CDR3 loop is CASSPGGGWNTIYF. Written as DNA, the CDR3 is TGTGCCAGCAGTCCCGGGGGGGGGTGGAACACCATATATTTT.

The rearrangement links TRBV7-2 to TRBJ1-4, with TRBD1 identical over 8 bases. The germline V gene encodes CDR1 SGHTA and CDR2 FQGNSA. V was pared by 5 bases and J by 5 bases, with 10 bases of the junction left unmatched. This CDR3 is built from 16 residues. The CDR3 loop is CASSPQGGTLNEKLFF. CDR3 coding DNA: TGTGCCAGCAGCCCACAGGGGGGGACCTTAAATGAAAAACTGTTTTTT. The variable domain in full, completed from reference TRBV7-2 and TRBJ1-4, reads GAGVSQSPSNKVTEKGKDVELRCDPISGHTALYWYRQSLGQGLEFLIYFQGNSAPDKSGLPSDRFSAERTGGSVSTLTIQRTQQEDSAVYLCASSPQGGTLNEKLFFGSGTQLSVL.